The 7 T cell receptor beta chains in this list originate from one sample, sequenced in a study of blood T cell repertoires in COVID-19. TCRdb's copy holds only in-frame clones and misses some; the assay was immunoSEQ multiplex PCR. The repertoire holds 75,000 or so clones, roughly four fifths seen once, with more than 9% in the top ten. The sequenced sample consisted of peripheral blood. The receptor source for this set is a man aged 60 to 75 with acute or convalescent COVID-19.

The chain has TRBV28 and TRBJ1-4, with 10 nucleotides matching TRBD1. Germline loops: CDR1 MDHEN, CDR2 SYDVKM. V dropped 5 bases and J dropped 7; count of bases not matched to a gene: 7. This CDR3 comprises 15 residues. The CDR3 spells CASSTTGTGVEKLFF. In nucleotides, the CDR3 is TGTGCCAGCAGTACCACCGGGACAGGGGTTGAAAAACTGTTTTTT.

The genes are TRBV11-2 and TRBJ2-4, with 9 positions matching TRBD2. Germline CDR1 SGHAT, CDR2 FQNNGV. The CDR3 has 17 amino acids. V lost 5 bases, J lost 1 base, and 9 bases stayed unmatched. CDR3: CASSARGGDAAKNIQYF. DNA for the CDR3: TGTGCCAGCAGCGCTCGCGGGGGGGACGCGGCCAAAAACATTCAGTACTTC.

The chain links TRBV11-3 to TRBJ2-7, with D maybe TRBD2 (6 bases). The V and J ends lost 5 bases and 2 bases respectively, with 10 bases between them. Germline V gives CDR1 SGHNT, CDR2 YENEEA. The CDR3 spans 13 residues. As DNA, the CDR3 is TGTGCCAGCAGCCGGGACTTAACCTACGAGCAGTACTTC. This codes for CASSRDLTYEQYF.

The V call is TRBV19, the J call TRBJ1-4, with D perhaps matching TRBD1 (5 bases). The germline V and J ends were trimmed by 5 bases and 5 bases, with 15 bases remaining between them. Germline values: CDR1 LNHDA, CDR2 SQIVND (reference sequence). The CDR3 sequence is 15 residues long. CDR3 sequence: CASSPRTGRNEKLFF. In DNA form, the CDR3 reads TGTGCCAGTAGTCCCCGAACAGGACGAAATGAAAAACTGTTTTTT.

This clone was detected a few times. The CDR3 region is CASSESTGPFGELFF. DNA for the CDR3: TGTGCCAGCAGTGAGTCGACAGGGCCTTTCGGGGAGCTGTTTTTT. The rearrangement uses TRBV25-1 and TRBJ2-2; 7 bases line up with TRBD1. Germline CDR1 is MGHDK and CDR2 is SYGVNS. The CDR3 length is 15 residues. The V segment lost 3 bases and the J segment 7 bases; nucleotides outside the gene matches: 8.

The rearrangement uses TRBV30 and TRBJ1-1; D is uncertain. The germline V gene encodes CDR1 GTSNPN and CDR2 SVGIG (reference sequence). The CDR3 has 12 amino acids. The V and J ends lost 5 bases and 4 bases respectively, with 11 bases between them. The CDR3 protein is CAWAWAFTEAFF. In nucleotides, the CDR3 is TGTGCCTGGGCTTGGGCTTTCACTGAAGCTTTCTTT.

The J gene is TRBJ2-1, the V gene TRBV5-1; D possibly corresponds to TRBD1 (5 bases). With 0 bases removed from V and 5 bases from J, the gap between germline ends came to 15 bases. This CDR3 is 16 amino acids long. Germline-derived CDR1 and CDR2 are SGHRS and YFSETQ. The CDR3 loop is CASSLGTQGSNNEQFF. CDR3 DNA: TGCGCCAGCAGCTTGGGAACCCAGGGCAGTAACAATGAGCAGTTCTTC.